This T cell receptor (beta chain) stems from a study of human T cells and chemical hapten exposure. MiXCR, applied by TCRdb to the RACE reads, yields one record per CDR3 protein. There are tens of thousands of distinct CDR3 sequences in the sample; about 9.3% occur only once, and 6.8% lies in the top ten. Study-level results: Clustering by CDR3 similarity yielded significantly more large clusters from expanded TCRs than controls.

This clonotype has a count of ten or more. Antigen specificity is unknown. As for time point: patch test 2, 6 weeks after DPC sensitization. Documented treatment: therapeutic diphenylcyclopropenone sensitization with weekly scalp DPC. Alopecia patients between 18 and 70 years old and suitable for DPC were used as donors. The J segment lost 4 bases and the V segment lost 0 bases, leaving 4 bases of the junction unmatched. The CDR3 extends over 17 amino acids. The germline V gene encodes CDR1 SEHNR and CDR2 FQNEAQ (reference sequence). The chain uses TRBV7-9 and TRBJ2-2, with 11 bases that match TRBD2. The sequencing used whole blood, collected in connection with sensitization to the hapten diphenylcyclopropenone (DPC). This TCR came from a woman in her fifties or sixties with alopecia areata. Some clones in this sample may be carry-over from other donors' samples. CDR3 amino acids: CASSLALTSGSTGELFF. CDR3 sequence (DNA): TGTGCCAGCAGCTTAGCGCTTACTAGCGGGAGCACCGGGGAGCTGTTTTTT.